The clone carrying this T cell receptor (beta chain) was seen a handful of times. TCRdb's table, derived via immunoSEQ multiplex PCR, lists solely in-frame clones and lacks some. The table has fewer than 300,000 clones, more than 80% seen once. Enrollment of patients from Seattle took place during active infection, with longitudinal follow-up. The record originates from a study of blood T cell repertoires in COVID-19. Sequenced: peripheral blood. The source of this sequence is a woman aged 50 to 65 with COVID-19, enrolled during active disease.

The CDR3 protein is CASSSWGRGSYNEQFF. CDR3 DNA: TGTGCCAGCAGCTCTTGGGGGAGGGGCTCCTACAATGAGCAGTTCTTC. The chain employs TRBV7-9 and TRBJ2-1; 7 nucleotides match TRBD2. The CDR3 loop spans 16 amino acids. CDR1 and CDR2 from the germline V gene are SEHNR and FQNEAQ (reference sequence). V was pared by 4 bases and J by 0 bases, with 6 bases of the junction left unmatched.